Listed below are T cell receptor beta chains from one sample, sequenced in a study of blood T cell repertoires in COVID-19. TCRdb's table, derived via immunoSEQ multiplex PCR, lists solely in-frame clones and lacks some. The sample holds 86,000 or so clones, roughly nine tenths seen once. Sequenced material: peripheral blood. The receptor source for this set is a woman aged 50 to 60 in a cohort sampled during active COVID-19. The CDR3 runs from the conserved cysteine through the conserved F or W.

J | V | length | CDR3
TRBJ1-4 | TRBV4-1 | 15 | CASSQDRGYGEKLFF
TRBJ2-5 | TRBV5-5 | 16 | CASSPRGSGAQETQYF
TRBJ2-1 | TRBV5-4 | 16 | CASSPGGGRGDYEQFF
TRBJ2-1 | TRBV6-5 | 16 | CASSSELAGDKDEQFF
TRBJ2-1 | TRBV18 | 15 | CASSPGLAGGDEQFF
TRBJ1-4 | TRBV6-5 | 14 | CASRTGQGNEKLFF
TRBJ2-3 | TRBV9 | 16 | CASSTGQGASTDTQYF
TRBJ1-5 | TRBV19 | 14 | CASSILTINQPQHF
TRBJ2-7 | TRBV6-2/TRBV6-3 | 14 | CASSSGLAGSEQYF
TRBJ2-2 | TRBV11-2 | 15 | CASSLVGLRTGELFF
TRBJ2-1 | TRBV11-3 | 16 | CASSLDVGRVYNEQFF
TRBJ2-2 | TRBV18 | 15 | CASSPQGQNTGELFF
TRBJ2-1 | TRBV27 | 15 | CASSSYNLVDNEQFF
TRBJ1-1 | TRBV19 | 15 | CASSTDRGLDTEAFF
TRBJ1-2 | TRBV6-1 | 14 | CASSEGDRDYGYTF
TRBJ1-1 | TRBV13 | 14 | CASSFTGGNTEAFF
TRBJ2-5 | TRBV24-1 | 14 | CATRETGVGETQYF
TRBJ2-3 | TRBV3-1/TRBV3-2 | 19 | CASSRRGGTSGRATDTQYF
TRBJ1-2 | TRBV14 | 12 | CASSRENYGYTF
TRBJ2-1 | TRBV10-2 | 15 | CASRSSGPPYNEQFF
TRBJ1-4 | TRBV19 | 14 | CASSGDTREGKLFF
TRBJ1-2 | TRBV30 | 12 | CAWSHAGGRNTF
TRBJ2-2 | TRBV10-1 | 13 | CASSADSTGELFF
TRBJ1-5 | TRBV6-5 | 13 | CASSYSPGDPQHF
TRBJ1-1 | TRBV19 | 15 | CASSIPRQLNTEAFF
TRBJ2-7 | TRBV6-5 | 14 | CASSYGGAGHEQYF
TRBJ2-5 | TRBV4-1 | 15 | CASSQESGGPGTQYF
TRBJ2-7 | TRBV10-3 | 19 | CAISEPLRGTSGAGYEQYF
TRBJ2-6 | TRBV29-1 | 16 | CSVEAGGGSGANVLTF
TRBJ2-7 | TRBV27 | 16 | CASSLTGGGMVYEQYF
TRBJ1-6 | TRBV4-2 | 17 | CASSQGYRDGSNSPLHF
TRBJ2-1 | TRBV6-5 | 15 | CASNLQGELGNEQFF
TRBJ2-1 | TRBV28 | 12 | CASSFRVNEQFF
TRBJ2-7 | TRBV5-5 | 17 | CASSPLPKSGGTYEQYF
TRBJ2-5 | TRBV4-1 | 18 | CASSQAGGASGRIGTQYF
TRBJ2-7 | TRBV27 | 17 | CASSFHRGTGAFGEQYF
TRBJ2-3 | TRBV12-5 | 16 | CASGFGDGLTQGTQYF
TRBJ2-7 | TRBV5-6 | 13 | CASSHLGGLEQYF
TRBJ1-5 | TRBV7-9 | 15 | CASSPSGQGNQPQHF
TRBJ2-5 | TRBV6-1 | 16 | CASSEYQAKLKETQYF
TRBJ1-1 | TRBV7-9 | 17 | CASSKTAGGTMNTEAFF
TRBJ2-1 | TRBV19 | 15 | CASLAQASSYNEQFF
TRBJ1-2 | TRBV4-1 | 16 | CASSQVTGGLDYGYTF
TRBJ2-3 | TRBV12-3/TRBV12-4 | 12 | CASRDAGGTQYF
TRBJ1-6 | TRBV5-6 | 14 | CASSLGGVSSPLHF
TRBJ2-1 | TRBV5-1 | 19 | CASSRLGLAGVKSNNEQFF
TRBJ2-3 | TRBV21-1 | 19 | CASSKEGASGGKGTDTQYF
TRBJ2-5 | TRBV11-2 | 15 | CASSQSTGESETQYF
TRBJ1-1 | TRBV3-1/TRBV3-2 | 18 | CASSQALRGGVLELGAFF